This T cell receptor beta chain was identified in a study of glioma-infiltrating T cells. Study findings and constraints: Tissue-blood divergence was below expectation in non-neoplastic patients, above in gliomas.

Amplification of TCR alpha and beta CDR3 regions from RNA used iRepertoire nested multiplex PCR. Via MiXCR, TCRdb re-called the multiplex PCR reads, giving one row per CDR3 protein. The repertoire has around 120,000 distinct CDR3 sequences, about 25% of them found once; the top ten carry about 30%. The CDR3 loop spans 15 amino acids. Germline V gene data show CDR1 as MNHNS and CDR2 as SASEGT. Between the trimmed V and J ends, which lost 7 bases and 0 bases, there was a span of 13 bases. This clonotype was recorded at least ten times. The antigen is undetermined. This sequence joins TRBV6-1 and TRBJ1-5; no clear D. Sequencing was carried out using glioma tissue, nonneoplastic brain tissue, or PBMCs (not recorded which). The TCR comes from a human donor with low-grade glioma or glioblastoma, undergoing nonglioma brain surgery, or in good health (not recorded which). This CDR3 is CASTPIIFSNQPQHF. DNA of the CDR3: TGTGCCAGCACCCCGATTATATTTAGCAATCAGCCCCAGCATTTT.